This TCR beta chain was obtained from a study of T cell responses to AZD1222 COVID-19 vaccine. Measured with immunoSEQ multiplex PCR; TCRdb has only the in-frame clones, and not every one. The sample comprises fewer than 130,000 clones, roughly 90% of which are singletons, and approximately 1.3% rests with the top ten. Germline CDR1 SGHTA, CDR2 FQGNSA. The ends were cut back, 1 base at V and 1 base at J, with 4 bases in the middle. The CDR3 is 13 amino acids. Details on this clone: Its antigen is undetermined.

Whole-study findings and limits: Sampled repertoires all dated from after the peak T cell response. A reported finding is that nearly half of spike-specific TCRs target unmutated variant regions. There were mostly white British donors and more females than males, and clonal diversity was possibly underestimated. When two AZD1222 doses had been given, Spike-specific TCR breadth and depth rose.

This chain uses TRBV7-2 with TRBJ1-2, with unresolved D. The sample in question was peripheral blood, obtained on day 0 of AZD1222 vaccination. This clonotype was sampled from an adult in good health. The CDR3 sequence: CASSLDINYGYTF. As DNA, the CDR3 is TGTGCCAGCAGCTTAGACATTAACTATGGCTACACCTTC.